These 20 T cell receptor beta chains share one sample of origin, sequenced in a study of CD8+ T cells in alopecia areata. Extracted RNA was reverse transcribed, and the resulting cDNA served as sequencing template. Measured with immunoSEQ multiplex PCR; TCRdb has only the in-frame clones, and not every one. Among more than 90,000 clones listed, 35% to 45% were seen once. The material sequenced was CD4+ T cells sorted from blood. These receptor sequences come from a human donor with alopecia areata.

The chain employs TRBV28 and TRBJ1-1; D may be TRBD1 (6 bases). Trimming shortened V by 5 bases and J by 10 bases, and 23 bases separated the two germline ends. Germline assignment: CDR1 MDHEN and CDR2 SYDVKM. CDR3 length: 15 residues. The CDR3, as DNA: TGTGCCAGCAGTATAACGACGGCGGGGGCCCGGAGAGCTTTCTTT. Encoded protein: CASSITTAGARRAFF.

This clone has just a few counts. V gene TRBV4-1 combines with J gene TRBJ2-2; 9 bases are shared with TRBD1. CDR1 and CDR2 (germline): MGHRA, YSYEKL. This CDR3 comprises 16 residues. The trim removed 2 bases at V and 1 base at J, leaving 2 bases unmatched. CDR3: CASSQMDRGNTGELFF. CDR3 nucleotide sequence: TGCGCCAGCAGCCAAATGGACAGGGGGAACACCGGGGAGCTGTTTTTT.

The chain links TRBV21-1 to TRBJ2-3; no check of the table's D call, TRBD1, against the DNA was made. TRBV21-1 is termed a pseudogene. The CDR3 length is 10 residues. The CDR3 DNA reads TGTGCCAGCACCAGGGACAGAGGGAATTTT. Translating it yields CASTRDRGNF.

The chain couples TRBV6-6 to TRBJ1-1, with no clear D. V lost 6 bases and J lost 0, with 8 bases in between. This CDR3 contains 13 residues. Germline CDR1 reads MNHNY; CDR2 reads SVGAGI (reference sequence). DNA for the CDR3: TGTGCCAGCAGCCTGGTGGTGAACACTGAAGCTTTCTTT. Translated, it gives CASSLVVNTEAFF.

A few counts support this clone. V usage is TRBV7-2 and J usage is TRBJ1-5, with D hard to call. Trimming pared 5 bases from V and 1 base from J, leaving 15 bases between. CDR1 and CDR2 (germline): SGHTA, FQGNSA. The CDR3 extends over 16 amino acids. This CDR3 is CASSQDGEWSNQPQHF. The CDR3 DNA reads TGTGCCAGCAGCCAAGACGGGGAGTGGAGCAATCAGCCCCAGCATTTT. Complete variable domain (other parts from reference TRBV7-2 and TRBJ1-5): GAGVSQSPSNKVTEKGKDVELRCDPISGHTALYWYRQSLGQGLEFLIYFQGNSAPDKSGLPSDRFSAERTGGSVSTLTIQRTQQEDSAVYLCASSQDGEWSNQPQHFGDGTRLSIL.

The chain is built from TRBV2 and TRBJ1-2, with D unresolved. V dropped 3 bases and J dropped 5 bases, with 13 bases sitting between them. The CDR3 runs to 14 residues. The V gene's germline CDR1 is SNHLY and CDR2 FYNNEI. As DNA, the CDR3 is TGTGCCAGCAGTGATACGGGGAGGTTTTATGGCTACACCTTC. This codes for CASSDTGRFYGYTF.

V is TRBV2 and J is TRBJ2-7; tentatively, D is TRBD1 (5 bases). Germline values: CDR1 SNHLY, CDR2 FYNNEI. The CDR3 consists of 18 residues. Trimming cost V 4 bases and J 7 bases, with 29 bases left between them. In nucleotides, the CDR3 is TGTGCCAGCAGTGCCGGCAAGTCTGGGGCCGCAGGCTCAGGGGAGCAGTACTTC. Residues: CASSAGKSGAAGSGEQYF. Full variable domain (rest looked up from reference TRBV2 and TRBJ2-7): EPEVTQTPSHQVTQMGQEVILRCVPISNHLYFYWYRQILGQKVEFLVSFYNNEISEKSEIFDDQFSVERPDGSNFTLKIRSTKLEDSAMYFCASSAGKSGAAGSGEQYFGPGTRLTVT.

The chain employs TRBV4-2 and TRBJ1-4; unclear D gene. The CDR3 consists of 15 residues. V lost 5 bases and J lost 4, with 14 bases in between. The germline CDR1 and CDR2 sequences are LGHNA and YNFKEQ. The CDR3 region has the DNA TGTGCCAGCAGCTTAAACCGGGCAGTTAATGAAAAACTGTTTTTT. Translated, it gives CASSLNRAVNEKLFF.

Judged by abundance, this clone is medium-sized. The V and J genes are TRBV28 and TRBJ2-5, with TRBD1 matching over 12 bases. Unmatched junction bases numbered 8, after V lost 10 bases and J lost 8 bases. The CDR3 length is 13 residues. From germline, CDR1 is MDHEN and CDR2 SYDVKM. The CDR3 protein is CATNTGQGATQYF. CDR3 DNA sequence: TGTGCCACCAATACGGGACAGGGGGCCACCCAGTACTTC.

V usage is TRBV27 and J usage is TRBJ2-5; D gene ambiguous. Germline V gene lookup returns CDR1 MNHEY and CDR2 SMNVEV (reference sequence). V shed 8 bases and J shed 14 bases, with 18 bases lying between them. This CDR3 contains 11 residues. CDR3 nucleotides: TGTGCCAGCGCCTCCCCCCGGACCCTTTACTTC. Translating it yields CASASPRTLYF.

CDR3 loop: CAWKKPAGANVLTF. The CDR3 bases are TGTGCCTGGAAAAAACCAGCCGGGGCCAACGTCCTGACTTTC. The chain joins TRBV30 to TRBJ2-6; D unresolved. Germline CDR1 GTSNPN, CDR2 SVGIG (reference sequence). The CDR3 has 14 residues. Trimming took off 4 bases at V and 4 bases at J, with 11 bases between the two ends.

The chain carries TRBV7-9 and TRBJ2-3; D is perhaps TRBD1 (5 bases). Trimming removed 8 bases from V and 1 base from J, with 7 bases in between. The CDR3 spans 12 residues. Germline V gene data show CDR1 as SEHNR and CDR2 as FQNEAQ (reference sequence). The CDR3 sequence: CASVRGTDTQYF. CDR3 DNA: TGTGCCAGCGTCAGGGGCACAGATACGCAGTATTTT.

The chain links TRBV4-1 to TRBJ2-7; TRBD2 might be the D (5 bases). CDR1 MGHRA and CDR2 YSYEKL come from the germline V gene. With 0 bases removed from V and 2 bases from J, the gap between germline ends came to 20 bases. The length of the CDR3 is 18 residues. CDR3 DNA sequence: TGCGCCAGCAGCCAAGAATCCGCACGCGGGTTACCCCCCTACGAGCAGTACTTC. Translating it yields CASSQESARGLPPYEQYF.

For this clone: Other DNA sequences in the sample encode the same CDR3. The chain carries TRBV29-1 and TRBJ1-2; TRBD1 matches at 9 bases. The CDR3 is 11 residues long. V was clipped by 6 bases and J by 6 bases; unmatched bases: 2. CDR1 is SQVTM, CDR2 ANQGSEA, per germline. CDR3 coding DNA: TGCAGCGTGGGACAGGGTAATGGCTACACCTTC. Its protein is CSVGQGNGYTF.

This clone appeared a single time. The CDR3 sequence: CASSSLFSGAPNEQFF. The CDR3 DNA reads as TGTGCCAGCAGCTCCCTCTTTAGCGGGGCCCCCAATGAGCAGTTCTTC. This chain uses TRBV7-6 with TRBJ2-1; the match to TRBD2 covers 8 bases. The CDR3 loop spans 16 amino acids. CDR1 is SGHVS and CDR2 is FNYEAQ in the germline V gene. The V segment lost 4 bases and the J segment 6 bases; nucleotides outside the gene matches: 11.

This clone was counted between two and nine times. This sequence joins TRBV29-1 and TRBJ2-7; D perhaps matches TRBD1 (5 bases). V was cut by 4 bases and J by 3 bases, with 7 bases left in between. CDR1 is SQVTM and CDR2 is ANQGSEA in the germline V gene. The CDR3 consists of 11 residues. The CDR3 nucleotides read TGCAGCGTTGCGGACAACTACGAGCAGTACTTC. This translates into CSVADNYEQYF.

The CDR3 region has the DNA TGTGCCTGGAGTATATCAGGGGCCTATGGCTACACCTTC. Protein: CAWSISGAYGYTF. The chain couples TRBV30 to TRBJ1-2; tentatively, D is TRBD1 (6 bases). CDR1 is GTSNPN and CDR2 is SVGIG in the germline V gene (reference sequence). The CDR3 spans 13 residues. V lost 2 bases and J lost 4, with 11 bases in between.

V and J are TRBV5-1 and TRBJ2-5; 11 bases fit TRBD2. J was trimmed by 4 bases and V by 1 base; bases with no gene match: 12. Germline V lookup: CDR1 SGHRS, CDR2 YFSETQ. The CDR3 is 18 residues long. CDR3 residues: CASSLTLLAGAPGETQYF. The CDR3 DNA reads TGCGCCAGCAGCTTGACGCTACTAGCGGGAGCTCCGGGAGAGACCCAGTACTTC.

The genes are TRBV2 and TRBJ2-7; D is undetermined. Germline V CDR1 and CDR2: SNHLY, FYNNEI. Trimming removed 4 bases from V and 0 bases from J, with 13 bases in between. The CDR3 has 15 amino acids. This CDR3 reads CASSVLERLSYEQYF. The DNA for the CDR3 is TGTGCCAGCAGTGTGCTGGAGCGCCTCTCCTACGAGCAGTACTTC.

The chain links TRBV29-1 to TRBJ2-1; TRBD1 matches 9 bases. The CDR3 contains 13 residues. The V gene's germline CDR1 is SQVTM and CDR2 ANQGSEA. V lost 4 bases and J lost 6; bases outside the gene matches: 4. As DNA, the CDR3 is TGCAGCGTTGCACAGGGGGCTGTCAATGAGCAGTTCTTC. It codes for CSVAQGAVNEQFF.